The 16 T cell receptor beta chains reported below all come from one sample, sequenced in a study of circulating and synovial CD4+ cells in juvenile arthritis. Assay used: immunoSEQ multiplex PCR; TCRdb lists only in-frame clones, some missing. The sample records fewer than 40,000 clones, just under 95% being singletons. The sequencing sample was made of CD4+ T cells from blood. The receptors stem from a human donor with juvenile idiopathic arthritis.

CDR3 DNA: TGTGCCAGCAGCCGGACTAGCGGAGGATACGAGCAGTACTTC. Amino acids: CASSRTSGGYEQYF. The chain joins TRBV11-2 to TRBJ2-7, with 10 nucleotides matching TRBD2. The germline gives CDR1 SGHAT, CDR2 FQNNGV. Losses at the gene ends were 5 bases for V and 4 bases for J; bases not matched to a gene: 5. This CDR3 region has 14 residues.

CDR3: CASSWGRRGRVTEAFF. The CDR3 coding sequence is TGCGCCAGCAGCTGGGGGCGAAGGGGGCGGGTCACTGAAGCTTTCTTT. The genes are TRBV5-1 and TRBJ1-1; TRBD1 aligns across 7 bases. CDR1 and CDR2 (germline): SGHRS, YFSETQ. V shed 3 bases, J shed 4 bases, and the junction held 12 bases outside the gene matches. The CDR3 runs to 16 residues.

V is TRBV28 and J is TRBJ2-7; 10 nucleotides align to TRBD1. Per germline, CDR1 MDHEN and CDR2 SYDVKM. The CDR3 runs to 14 residues. J gave up 4 bases and V 7 bases, and 7 bases lay outside the gene matches. The CDR3 DNA follows: TGTGCCAGCACCCTGGGACAGGGGCGGTACGAGCAGTACTTC. This translates into CASTLGQGRYEQYF. Combining the CDR3 with reference TRBV28 and TRBJ2-7 gives the whole variable domain DVKVTQSSRYLVKRTGEKVFLECVQDMDHENMFWYRQDPGLGLRLIYFSYDVKMKEKGDIPEGYSVSREKKERFSLILESASTNQTSMYLCASTLGQGRYEQYFGPGTRLTVT.

The rearrangement links TRBV6-1 to TRBJ2-2; weak D call: TRBD2 (5 bases). Germline assignment: CDR1 MNHNS and CDR2 SASEGT. V shed 1 base and J shed 4 bases, with 10 bases lying between them. The length of the CDR3 is 15 residues. Written as DNA, the CDR3 is TGTGCCAGCAGTGAAGGGTCCGGGGTCACCGGGGAGCTGTTTTTT. Protein product: CASSEGSGVTGELFF.

This rearrangement joins TRBV6-1 to TRBJ2-2; possible D gene TRBD2, 5 bases. Trimming shortened V by 11 bases and J by 3 bases, and 19 bases separated the two germline ends. Germline CDR1 and CDR2: MNHNS and SASEGT. The CDR3 length is 15 residues. The CDR3 region is CASSSKPEDTGELFF. The CDR3 nucleotides are TGTGCCTCTTCATCGAAACCGGAGGACACCGGGGAGCTGTTTTTT.

The rearrangement links TRBV5-6 to TRBJ1-1; possible D gene TRBD1, 6 bases. Trimming removed 0 bases at V and 6 bases at J, with 9 bases between. The CDR3 is 13 residues long. Germline CDR1 is SGHDT and CDR2 is YYEEEE. The CDR3 DNA is TGTGCCAGCAGCTTGGCAGGGGCCGCTGAAGCTTTCTTT. Its protein product is CASSLAGAAEAFF.

The CDR3 DNA is TGTGCCAGCAGTTCCTCGTCCTTCACCGGGGAGCTGTTTTTT. As protein: CASSSSSFTGELFF. The V and J genes are TRBV27 and TRBJ2-2; D gene unclear. In germline, CDR1 is MNHEY, CDR2 SMNVEV (reference sequence). There are 14 residues in the CDR3. V dropped 4 bases and J dropped 4 bases, with 10 bases sitting between them.

The gene calls are TRBV6-5 and TRBJ2-4; D is possibly TRBD1 (6 bases). With 7 bases removed from V and 1 base from J, the gap between germline ends came to 14 bases. The CDR3 spans 15 residues. Looked up from germline, CDR1 is MNHEY and CDR2 is SVGAGI. The CDR3 region has the DNA TGTGCCAGCACCCCAGGGGAAACGGCCAAAAACATTCAGTACTTC. It translates to CASTPGETAKNIQYF.

This chain links TRBV5-4 with TRBJ2-2, with 15 bases matching TRBD2. This CDR3 has 19 residues. The V gene end was trimmed by 4 bases and the J gene end by 5 bases; junction bases not matched to a gene: 12. Germline CDR1 reads SGHNT; CDR2 reads YYREEE (reference sequence). The CDR3 loop reads CASSPGLAGGGLATGELFF. The CDR3 nucleotides are TGTGCCAGCAGCCCGGGACTAGCGGGAGGAGGTCTGGCGACCGGGGAGCTGTTTTTT. The entire variable domain, with the rest obtained from reference TRBV5-4 and TRBJ2-2, is as follows: ETGVTQSPTHLIKTRGQQVTLRCSSQSGHNTVSWYQQALGQGPQFIFQYYREEENGRGNFPPRFSGLQFPNYSSELNVNALELDDSALYLCASSPGLAGGGLATGELFFGEGSRLTVL.

The chain carries TRBV29-1 and TRBJ1-5; maybe TRBD1 (5 bases). This CDR3 region has 13 residues. Trimming removed 6 bases from V and 4 bases from J, with 13 bases in between. Germline V gives CDR1 SQVTM, CDR2 ANQGSEA. This CDR3 is CSVGGGTNQPQHF. The CDR3 DNA is TGCAGCGTGGGGGGTGGGACGAATCAGCCCCAGCATTTT.

This clone is a singleton in its sample. The rearrangement links TRBV2 to TRBJ2-7; no clear D. Trimming left V 3 bases short and J 3 bases short, with 9 bases between. The CDR3 covers 13 residues. The V gene's germline CDR1 is SNHLY and CDR2 FYNNEI. The DNA of the CDR3 is TGTGCCAGCAGTGAGTCCCTATTCTACGAGCAGTACTTC. Translated, it gives CASSESLFYEQYF.

The rearrangement joins TRBV7-9 to TRBJ2-5; D may be TRBD2 (6 bases). Germline V lookup: CDR1 SEHNR, CDR2 FQNEAQ (reference sequence). V was trimmed by 3 bases and J by 1 base, leaving 9 bases between them. CDR3 length: 14 residues. CDR3 bases: TGTGCCAGCAGCTTGAGACTAGTCCAAGAGACCCAGTACTTC. Residues: CASSLRLVQETQYF.

The gene calls are TRBV11-2 and TRBJ2-7, with D possibly matching TRBD2 (5 bases). Trimming left V 5 bases short and J 2 bases short, with 10 bases between. Germline loops: CDR1 SGHAT, CDR2 FQNNGV. This CDR3 is 13 amino acids long. DNA for the CDR3: TGTGCCAGCAGCGAAGACGGGACCTACGAGCAGTACTTC. Residues: CASSEDGTYEQYF.

The V and J genes are TRBV15 and TRBJ2-1; 11 positions agree with TRBD2. CDR1 and CDR2 from the germline V gene are LNHNV and YYDKDF (reference sequence). The CDR3 length is 16 residues. V dropped 1 base and J dropped 7; count of bases not matched to a gene: 6. The CDR3 DNA reads TGTGCCACCAGCAGAGTACTAGCGGGAGTCGTAAATGAGCAGTTCTTC. Its protein is CATSRVLAGVVNEQFF.

The chain employs TRBV25-1 and TRBJ2-7; 7 nucleotides align to TRBD1. CDR1 MGHDK and CDR2 SYGVNS come from the germline V gene. This CDR3 has 14 amino acids. The V and J ends lost 6 bases and 5 bases, in that order; junction bases with no gene match: 10. The DNA for the CDR3 is TGTGCCAGCAGGTCTGCGGACAGGTTCCACGAGCAGTACTTC. Translating it yields CASRSADRFHEQYF.

CDR3 in DNA: TGTGCCAGCAGGACACAGCGGAGCTTATACAATGAGCAGTTCTTC. Its protein product is CASRTQRSLYNEQFF. The V and J genes are TRBV28 and TRBJ2-1, with D perhaps matching TRBD2 (5 bases). This CDR3 contains 15 residues. Germline-derived CDR1 and CDR2 are MDHEN and SYDVKM. The V end lost 6 bases, the J end lost 4 bases, and 16 bases lay between the germline ends. Full variable domain (outside the CDR3, taken from reference TRBV28 and TRBJ2-1): DVKVTQSSRYLVKRTGEKVFLECVQDMDHENMFWYRQDPGLGLRLIYFSYDVKMKEKGDIPEGYSVSREKKERFSLILESASTNQTSMYLCASRTQRSLYNEQFFGPGTRLTVL.